The entry below gives a single T cell receptor beta chain sequence along with its context. Its target is unknown. This specimen comes from a study of T cell responses to AZD1222 COVID-19 vaccine. Whole-study results and caveats: Spike regions recognized by vaccine-associated CD4 TCRs spanned the protein, led by 160-218 and 743-854.

The V end lost 1 base, the J end lost 3 bases, and 19 bases lay between the germline ends. CDR1 is LGHDT and CDR2 is YNNKEL in the germline V gene (reference sequence). The CDR3 length is 17 residues. Assay: immunoSEQ multiplex PCR; the TCRdb copy retains only in-frame clones and omits some. The sample holds around 80,000 clones, roughly 85% seen once. The source is an adult who received the AZD1222 COVID-19 vaccine. The specimen comprised peripheral blood, sampled 28 days after the second AZD1222 dose. The chain couples TRBV3-1 (or the pseudogene TRBV3-2) to TRBJ2-7; weak D call: TRBD1 (6 bases). The CDR3 nucleotides are TGTGCCAGCAGCCAAGCCTCCGGATGGACAGCAGGCTACGAGCAGTACTTC. This sequence encodes CASSQASGWTAGYEQYF.